One T cell receptor (beta chain) is described in this entry. The antigen remains undetermined. This table comes from immunoSEQ multiplex PCR, and its TCRdb copy is limited to in-frame clones, with some not included. The sample carries 60,000 to 100,000 clones, about 80% recorded once. This specimen comes from a study of OX40 agonist ivuxolimab in advanced cancers. Study information: Patients were given ivuxolimab, an antibody that agonizes OX40 (CD134). The dose-escalation group included hepatocellular carcinoma, melanoma, renal cell carcinoma and head and neck cancer. General observations from the study: There was clonal expansion of CD4+ and CD8+ blood T cells by week 6 at 0.1 to 3.0 mg/kg.

This CDR3 is built from 13 residues. The V gene's germline CDR1 is SGHTA and CDR2 FQGNSA. Trimming cost V 1 base and J 5 bases; bases outside gene matches: 0. This material consisted of CD4+ or CD8+ T cells sorted from blood, taken in a trial of the OX40 agonist ivuxolimab. This TCR was sampled from an adult with an advanced solid tumor such as melanoma, head and neck, liver or kidney cancer. J is TRBJ1-2 and V is TRBV7-2; TRBD1 matches 8 bases. The CDR3 coding sequence is TGTGCCAGCAGCTTAGGACAGGGGTATGGCTACACCTTC. Its translation is CASSLGQGYGYTF.